The clone carrying this T cell receptor beta chain was found a few times. Its matching antigen is unknown. 60 Vbeta and 13 Jbeta primers were used in PCR. Profiling relied on immunoSEQ multiplex PCR, and the TCRdb table lists in-frame clones only, not all of them. Among some 180,000 clones listed, roughly 80% were seen once. This sample was taken from a study of cytomegalovirus exposure and HLA in healthy donors. Study-level points and caveats: Earlier findings revealed that most TCR beta V segments proved productive either about 87% or about 30% of the time.

The receptor's source is a woman younger than 30 in good health and CMV-seronegative. Sequencing was performed on PBMCs.

In DNA, the CDR3 is TGCGCCAGCAGCCCGAGGACTAGCGGGAAGGCCGATACGCAGTATTTT. Translating it yields CASSPRTSGKADTQYF. The chain links TRBV5-1 to TRBJ2-3; 12 bases match TRBD2. J was trimmed by 6 bases and V by 4 bases; bases with no gene match: 9. Germline CDR1 reads SGHRS; CDR2 reads YFSETQ. This CDR3 has 16 amino acids.